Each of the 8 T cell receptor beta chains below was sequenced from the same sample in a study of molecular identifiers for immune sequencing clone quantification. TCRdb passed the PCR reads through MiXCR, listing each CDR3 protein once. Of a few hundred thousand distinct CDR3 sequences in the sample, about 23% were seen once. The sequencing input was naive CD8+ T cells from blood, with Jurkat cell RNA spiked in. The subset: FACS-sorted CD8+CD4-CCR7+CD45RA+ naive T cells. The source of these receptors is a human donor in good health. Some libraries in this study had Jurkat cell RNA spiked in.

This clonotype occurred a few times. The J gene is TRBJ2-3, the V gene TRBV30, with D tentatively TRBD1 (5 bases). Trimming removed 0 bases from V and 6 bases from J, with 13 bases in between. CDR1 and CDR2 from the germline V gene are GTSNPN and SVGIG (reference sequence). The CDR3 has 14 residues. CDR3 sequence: CAWSVMGPPDTQYF. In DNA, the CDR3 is TGTGCCTGGAGTGTAATGGGGCCCCCGGATACGCAGTATTTT.

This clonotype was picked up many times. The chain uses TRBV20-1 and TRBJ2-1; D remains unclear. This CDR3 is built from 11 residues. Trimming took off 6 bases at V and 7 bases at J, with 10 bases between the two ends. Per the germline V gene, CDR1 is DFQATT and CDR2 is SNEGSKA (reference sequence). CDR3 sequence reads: CSAISTNEQFF. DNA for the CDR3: TGCAGTGCCATTAGTACGAATGAGCAGTTCTTC.

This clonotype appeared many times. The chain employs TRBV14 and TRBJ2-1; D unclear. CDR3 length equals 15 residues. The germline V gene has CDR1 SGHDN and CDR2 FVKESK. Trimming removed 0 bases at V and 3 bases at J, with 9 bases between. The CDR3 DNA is TGTGCCAGCAGCCAAGACGTGGGCAACTACAATGAGCAGTTCTTC. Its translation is CASSQDVGNYNEQFF. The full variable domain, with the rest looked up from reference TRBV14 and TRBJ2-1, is EAGVTQFPSHSVIEKGQTVTLRCDPISGHDNLYWYRRVMGKEIKFLLHFVKESKQDESGMPNNRFLAERTGGTYSTLKVQPAELEDSGVYFCASSQDVGNYNEQFFGPGTRLTVL.

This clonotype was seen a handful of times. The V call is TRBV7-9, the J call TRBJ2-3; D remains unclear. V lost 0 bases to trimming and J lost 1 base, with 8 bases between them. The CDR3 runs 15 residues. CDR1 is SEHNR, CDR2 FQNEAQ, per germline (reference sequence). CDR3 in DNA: TGTGCCAGCAGCTTAGCGGGATTTGGCACAGATACGCAGTATTTT. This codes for CASSLAGFGTDTQYF. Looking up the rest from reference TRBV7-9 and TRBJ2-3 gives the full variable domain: DTGVSQNPRHKITKRGQNVTFRCDPISEHNRLYWYRQTLGQGPEFLTYFQNEAQLEKSRLLSDRFSAERPKGSFSTLEIQRTEQGDSAMYLCASSLAGFGTDTQYFGPGTRLTVL.

This CDR3 reads CASRLGAGATEAFF. The CDR3 DNA reads TGTGCCAGCAGGTTGGGTGCTGGGGCCACTGAAGCTTTCTTT. The chain combines TRBV27 with TRBJ1-1, with a weak D call TRBD1 (5 bases). Looked up from germline, CDR1 is MNHEY and CDR2 is SMNVEV (reference sequence). Trimming removed 6 bases from V and 4 bases from J, with 15 bases in between. This CDR3 is 14 amino acids long.

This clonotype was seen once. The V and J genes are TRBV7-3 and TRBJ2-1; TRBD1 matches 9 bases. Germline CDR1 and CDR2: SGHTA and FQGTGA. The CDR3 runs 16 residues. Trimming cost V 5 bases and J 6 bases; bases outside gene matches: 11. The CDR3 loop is CASSTGTGLYVNEQFF. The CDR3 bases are TGTGCCAGCAGCACTGGGACAGGGCTCTACGTCAATGAGCAGTTCTTC.

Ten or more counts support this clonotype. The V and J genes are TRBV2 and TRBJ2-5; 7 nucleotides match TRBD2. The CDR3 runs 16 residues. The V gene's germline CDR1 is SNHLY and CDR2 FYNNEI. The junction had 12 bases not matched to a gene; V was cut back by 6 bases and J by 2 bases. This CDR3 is CASREPAGRIQETQYF. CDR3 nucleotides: TGTGCCAGCAGGGAGCCAGCGGGACGGATTCAAGAGACCCAGTACTTC.

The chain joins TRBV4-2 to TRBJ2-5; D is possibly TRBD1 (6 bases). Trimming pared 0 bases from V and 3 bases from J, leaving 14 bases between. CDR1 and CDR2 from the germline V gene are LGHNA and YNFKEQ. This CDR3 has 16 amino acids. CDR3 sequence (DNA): TGTGCCAGCAGCCAAGAAGGGCAGGGGCTAAAAGAGACCCAGTACTTC. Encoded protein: CASSQEGQGLKETQYF.